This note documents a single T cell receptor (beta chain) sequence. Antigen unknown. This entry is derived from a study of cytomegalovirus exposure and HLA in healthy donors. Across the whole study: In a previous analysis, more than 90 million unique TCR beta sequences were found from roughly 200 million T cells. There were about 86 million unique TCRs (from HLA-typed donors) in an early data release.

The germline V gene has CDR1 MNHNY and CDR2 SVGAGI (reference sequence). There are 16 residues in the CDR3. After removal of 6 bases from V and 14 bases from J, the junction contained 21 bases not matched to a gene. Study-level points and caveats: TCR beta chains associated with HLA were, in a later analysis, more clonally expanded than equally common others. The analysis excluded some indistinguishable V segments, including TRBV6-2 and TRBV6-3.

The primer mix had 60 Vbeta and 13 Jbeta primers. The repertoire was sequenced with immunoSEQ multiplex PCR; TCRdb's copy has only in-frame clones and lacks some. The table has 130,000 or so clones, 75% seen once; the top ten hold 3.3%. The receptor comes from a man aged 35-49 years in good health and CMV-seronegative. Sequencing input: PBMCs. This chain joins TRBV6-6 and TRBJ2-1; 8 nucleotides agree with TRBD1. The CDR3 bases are TGTGCCAGCAGGCCGCAGGGGGCGATGTTAGAGGACGTTGAGTTCTTC. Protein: CASRPQGAMLEDVEFF.